Presented here are 23 T cell receptor beta chains from one specimen sequenced in a study of shared clonotypes between healthy human individuals. Naive CD8 populations comprised CD45RO-negative cells positively selected for CCR7, excluding terminally differentiated effector memory CD45RA+ cells. This table comes from immunoSEQ multiplex PCR, and its TCRdb copy is limited to in-frame clones, with some not included. The data hold some 2.1 million clones, with just over 90% observed a single time. The source material was naive CD8+ T cells from PBMCs. These receptor sequences come from a man between 18 and 29 years old in good health. Some clones in this sample may be carry-over from other donors' samples.

V and J are TRBV27 and TRBJ1-1; D may be TRBD1 (5 bases). The CDR3 spans 17 residues. CDR1 and CDR2 (germline): MNHEY, SMNVEV (reference sequence). The V and J ends lost 6 bases and 0 bases respectively, with 20 bases between them. The CDR3 is CASSLLLLEGMNTEAFF. The CDR3 DNA follows: TGTGCCAGCAGCCTCTTATTATTGGAGGGGATGAACACTGAAGCTTTCTTT.

The chain carries TRBV19 and TRBJ1-5; perhaps TRBD1 as D (6 bases). Germline V gives CDR1 LNHDA, CDR2 SQIVND (reference sequence). The CDR3 consists of 16 residues. Trimming left V 1 base short and J 1 base short, with 11 bases between. The CDR3 DNA reads TGTGCCAGTAGTATAGGCCCAGGGGAAAGCAATCAGCCCCAGCATTTT. It is translated as CASSIGPGESNQPQHF. The full variable domain, rest sourced from reference TRBV19 and TRBJ1-5, is DGGITQSPKYLFRKEGQNVTLSCEQNLNHDAMYWYRQDPGQGLRLIYYSQIVNDFQKGDIAEGYSVSREKKESFPLTVTSAQKNPTAFYLCASSIGPGESNQPQHFGDGTRLSIL.

V and J are TRBV27 and TRBJ1-1, with D possibly TRBD1 on 6 matching bases. This CDR3 contains 15 residues. The germline V and J ends were trimmed by 5 bases and 2 bases, with 15 bases remaining between them. The germline V gene has CDR1 MNHEY and CDR2 SMNVEV (reference sequence). CDR3 in DNA: TGTGCCAGCAGTCCGACGGACAGCTACAACACTGAAGCTTTCTTT. This gives the protein CASSPTDSYNTEAFF.

This chain uses TRBV6-5 with TRBJ2-4; D is ambiguous. This CDR3 comprises 13 residues. The V and J ends lost 5 bases and 7 bases respectively, with 12 bases between them. Germline CDR1 reads MNHEY; CDR2 reads SVGAGI. The CDR3 reads CASSRSPGNIQYF. CDR3 bases: TGTGCCAGCAGTCGCTCTCCTGGGAACATTCAGTACTTC.

The gene calls are TRBV7-9 and TRBJ2-2; perhaps D is TRBD1 or TRBD2 (5 bases each). Deletions cut 5 bases from V and 6 bases from J, with 16 bases between. Germline assignment: CDR1 SEHNR and CDR2 FQNEAQ (reference sequence). The CDR3 covers 15 residues. The CDR3: CASSRAMGDAGELFF. CDR3 bases: TGTGCCAGCAGCAGGGCCATGGGGGACGCCGGGGAGCTGTTTTTT. The whole variable domain, filled in from reference TRBV7-9 and TRBJ2-2, reads DTGVSQNPRHKITKRGQNVTFRCDPISEHNRLYWYRQTLGQGPEFLTYFQNEAQLEKSRLLSDRFSAERPKGSFSTLEIQRTEQGDSAMYLCASSRAMGDAGELFFGEGSRLTVL.

This chain uses TRBV9 with TRBJ1-2; 9 bases match TRBD1. The ends lost 0 bases at V and 4 bases at J; junction bases unmatched: 7. CDR3 size: 16 residues. Germline V lookup: CDR1 SGDLS, CDR2 YYNGEE. CDR3 nucleotides: TGTGCCAGCAGCGTAGCAGGACAGGGGCTGGGCTATGGCTACACCTTC. It specifies CASSVAGQGLGYGYTF. Full variable domain (missing parts from reference TRBV9 and TRBJ1-2): DSGVTQTPKHLITATGQRVTLRCSPRSGDLSVYWYQQSLDQGLQFLIQYYNGEERAKGNILERFSAQQFPDLHSELNLSSLELGDSALYFCASSVAGQGLGYGYTFGSGTRLTVV.

V usage is TRBV27 and J usage is TRBJ2-2; 7 bases fit TRBD2. This CDR3 has 16 amino acids. Germline CDR1 MNHEY, CDR2 SMNVEV (reference sequence). With 5 bases clipped from V and 6 bases from J, the junction kept 12 bases outside the gene matches. The CDR3 loop reads CASSLFGGNLAGELFF. The CDR3 DNA follows: TGTGCCAGCAGTCTTTTCGGGGGGAACCTGGCCGGGGAGCTGTTTTTT.

This chain joins TRBV6-1 and TRBJ2-4, with D possibly matching TRBD2 (7 bases). CDR1 is MNHNS and CDR2 is SASEGT in the germline V gene. CDR3 length equals 14 residues. Trimming pared 1 base from V and 9 bases from J, leaving 13 bases between. In nucleotides, the CDR3 is TGTGCCAGCAGTGAAGTGGGAGGGGGGGGCATTCAGTACTTC. This encodes CASSEVGGGGIQYF.

This rearrangement joins TRBV4-3 to TRBJ2-7, with D unresolved. V lost 4 bases to trimming and J lost 6 bases, with 16 bases between them. This CDR3 has 14 amino acids. The germline V gene has CDR1 LGHNA and CDR2 YSLEER. The CDR3, as DNA: TGCGCCAGCAGCCCCGATTGGTGGGGATCCGAGCAGTACTTC. This translates into CASSPDWWGSEQYF.

V and J are TRBV7-3 and TRBJ2-3; the D gene could be TRBD1 or TRBD2 (6 bases each). The CDR3 runs to 14 residues. Germline CDR1 and CDR2: SGHTA and FQGTGA. V lost 2 bases, J lost 5 bases, and 11 bases lay in between. CDR3 coding DNA: TGTGCCAGCAGCTTAGACGGGGGCAGAGATACGCAGTATTTT. This gives the protein CASSLDGGRDTQYF.

This clone was recorded only once. V gene TRBV30 combines with J gene TRBJ2-5; no reliable D call. The ends were cut back, 5 bases at V and 0 bases at J, with 7 bases in the middle. The CDR3 length is 12 residues. Germline lookup yields CDR1 GTSNPN and CDR2 SVGIG (reference sequence). The CDR3 region is CAWGLDQETQYF. The CDR3 DNA follows: TGTGCCTGGGGTTTGGACCAAGAGACCCAGTACTTC.

This clone was counted between two and nine times. The chain couples TRBV7-9 to TRBJ2-1; no clear D gene. V was trimmed by 2 bases and J by 8 bases, leaving 4 bases between them. Germline CDR1 SEHNR, CDR2 FQNEAQ (reference sequence). CDR3 size: 11 residues. In DNA form, the CDR3 reads TGTGCCAGCAGCTTAATCCATGAGCAGTTCTTC. Protein product: CASSLIHEQFF.

The rearrangement uses TRBV30 and TRBJ1-1; no clear D gene. CDR1 and CDR2 (germline): GTSNPN, SVGIG (reference sequence). This CDR3 contains 13 residues. The CDR3 is CAPRGEKNTEAFF. The CDR3 DNA reads TGTGCGCCACGTGGGGAAAAGAACACTGAAGCTTTCTTT.

The V call is TRBV27, the J call TRBJ2-5; 7 nucleotides agree with TRBD1. J gave up 1 base and V 5 bases, and 10 bases lay outside the gene matches. The CDR3 extends over 16 amino acids. Germline V gives CDR1 MNHEY, CDR2 SMNVEV (reference sequence). CDR3: CASSHRDSSTQETQYF. The CDR3 coding sequence is TGTGCCAGCAGTCATCGGGACAGCTCAACCCAAGAGACCCAGTACTTC.

V is TRBV29-1 and J is TRBJ1-5, with D possibly matching TRBD1 (5 bases). Looked up from germline, CDR1 is SQVTM and CDR2 is ANQGSEA. The CDR3 is made up of 14 amino acids. The V end was cut by 4 bases, the J end by 7 bases, with 17 bases between. The CDR3 loop reads CSVGTGTQNQPQHF. For the CDR3, the DNA is TGCAGCGTTGGTACCGGGACGCAGAACCAGCCCCAGCATTTT.

The genes are TRBV5-6 and TRBJ2-7, with no clear D. Trimming cost V 1 base and J 4 bases, with 15 bases left between them. Germline CDR1 SGHDT, CDR2 YYEEEE. The CDR3 length is 15 residues. Here the CDR3 reads CASSLNSAELYEQYF. Here the CDR3 DNA reads TGTGCCAGCAGCTTGAACTCGGCAGAACTTTACGAGCAGTACTTC.

As concerns this clone: Other nucleotide sequences from this sample produce the same CDR3. The chain couples TRBV11-2 to TRBJ2-7; D remains unclear. This CDR3 spans 13 amino acids. Germline CDR1 reads SGHAT; CDR2 reads FQNNGV. Trimming left V 1 base short and J 3 bases short, with 7 bases between. The CDR3 sequence: CASSLGQSYEQYF. CDR3 nucleotides: TGTGCCAGCAGCTTAGGGCAGAGCTACGAGCAGTACTTC.

The J gene is TRBJ2-3, the V gene TRBV19, with TRBD2 identical over 12 bases. Per germline, CDR1 LNHDA and CDR2 SQIVND (reference sequence). J was trimmed by 3 bases and V by 5 bases; bases with no gene match: 6. This CDR3 is built from 16 residues. The CDR3 DNA follows: TGTGCCAGTAGTTCTCGACTAGCGGGAGAGACAGATACGCAGTATTTT. Amino acids: CASSSRLAGETDTQYF.

The rearrangement uses TRBV15 and TRBJ2-7, with D perhaps TRBD1 or TRBD2 (5 bases each). Trimming left V 4 bases short and J 7 bases short, with 26 bases between. Looked up from germline, CDR1 is LNHNV and CDR2 is YYDKDF (reference sequence). This CDR3 is built from 17 residues. CDR3 region: CATSTDNHRDVELEQYF. The CDR3 DNA reads as TGTGCCACCAGCACGGACAATCACCGGGACGTCGAACTAGAGCAGTACTTC.

This chain uses TRBV27 with TRBJ2-6; D unresolved. The CDR3 length is 15 residues. CDR1 is MNHEY and CDR2 is SMNVEV in the germline V gene (reference sequence). Trimming cost V 3 bases and J 6 bases, with 12 bases left between them. The CDR3 DNA follows: TGTGCCAGCAGTTTCCGGTCCCACGTGGCCAACGTCCTGACTTTC. Its translation: CASSFRSHVANVLTF.

J is TRBJ2-3 and V is TRBV10-3; 11 nucleotides line up with TRBD1. This CDR3 has 17 residues. Germline lookup yields CDR1 ENHRY and CDR2 SYGVKD. V dropped 0 bases and J dropped 5; count of bases not matched to a gene: 7. The CDR3 nucleotides read TGTGCCATCAGTGAGTCATGGACAGGGGGCCCTATAGATACGCAGTATTTT. Residues: CAISESWTGGPIDTQYF.

This chain uses TRBV5-1 with TRBJ2-1, with a possible D match to TRBD2 (6 bases). V lost 2 bases and J 7 bases, leaving 16 bases between the germline ends. CDR1 and CDR2 from the germline V gene are SGHRS and YFSETQ. This CDR3 is built from 15 residues. The CDR3 reads CASSLPSGTRNEQFF. CDR3 nucleotide sequence: TGCGCCAGCAGCTTACCCTCCGGGACTCGGAATGAGCAGTTCTTC.

V gene TRBV9 combines with J gene TRBJ2-7; TRBD2 matches 10 bases. CDR1 is SGDLS and CDR2 is YYNGEE in the germline V gene. The CDR3 runs to 15 residues. Trimming removed 0 bases from V and 7 bases from J; junction bases left unmatched: 7. CDR3 protein: CASSVGLAGAVEQYF. CDR3 DNA sequence: TGTGCCAGCAGCGTAGGGCTAGCGGGAGCCGTTGAGCAGTACTTC.